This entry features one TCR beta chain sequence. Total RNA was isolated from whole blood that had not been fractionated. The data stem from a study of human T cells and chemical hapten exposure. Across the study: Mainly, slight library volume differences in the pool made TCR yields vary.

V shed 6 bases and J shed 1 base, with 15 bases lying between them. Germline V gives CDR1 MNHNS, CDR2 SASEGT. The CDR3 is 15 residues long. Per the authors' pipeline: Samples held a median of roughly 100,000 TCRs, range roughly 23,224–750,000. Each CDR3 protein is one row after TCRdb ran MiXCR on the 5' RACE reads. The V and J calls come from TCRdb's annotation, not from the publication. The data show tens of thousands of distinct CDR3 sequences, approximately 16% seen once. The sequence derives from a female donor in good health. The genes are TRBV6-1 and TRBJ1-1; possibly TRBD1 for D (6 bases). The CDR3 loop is CASRALQGQNTEAFF. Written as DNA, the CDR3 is TGTGCCAGCAGGGCTTTACAGGGACAGAACACTGAAGCTTTCTTT.